This is a list of T cell receptor beta chains from one sample in a study of T cell responses to AZD1222 COVID-19 vaccine. Using immunoSEQ multiplex PCR, the repertoire was profiled, and TCRdb retains in-frame clones only, with some absent. The sample carries 97,000 or so clones, about 85% recorded once. Sequences were derived from peripheral blood, sampled on day 0 of AZD1222 vaccination. Every receptor here comes from an adult in good health. Both conserved end residues are part of each CDR3. A D gene is named only where the DNA matches it firmly. Expanded clones get a size class; other rows say once, few or many, or leave the size out.

d_call: -; clone_size: few; j_call: TRBJ2-7; v_call: TRBV6-4; cdr3_aa: CASSETGRGEQYF; cdr3_nt: TGTGCCAGCAGTGAGACGGGTCGGGGGGAGCAGTACTTC
d_call: -; clone_size: -; j_call: TRBJ2-7; v_call: TRBV30; cdr3_aa: CAWSQWANYEQYF; cdr3_nt: TGTGCCTGGAGTCAGTGGGCCAACTACGAGCAGTACTTC
d_call: TRBD2; clone_size: -; j_call: TRBJ2-1; v_call: TRBV10-3; cdr3_aa: CAISESSGALQEQFF; cdr3_nt: TGTGCCATCAGTGAGTCAAGCGGGGCCCTCCAAGAGCAGTTCTTC
d_call: TRBD1; clone_size: -; j_call: TRBJ1-2; v_call: TRBV15; cdr3_aa: CATSIRDRRGDGYTF; cdr3_nt: TGTGCCACCAGCATAAGGGACAGGAGAGGGGATGGCTACACCTTC
d_call: -; clone_size: -; j_call: TRBJ1-1; v_call: TRBV7-3; cdr3_aa: CASSLRAHFEAFF; cdr3_nt: TGTGCCAGCAGCTTAAGGGCCCATTTTGAAGCTTTCTTT
d_call: TRBD2; clone_size: -; j_call: TRBJ2-1; v_call: TRBV14; cdr3_aa: CASSQVAGGLGYNEQFF; cdr3_nt: TGTGCCAGCAGCCAAGTCGCGGGGGGGCTAGGCTACAATGAGCAGTTCTTC
d_call: TRBD2; clone_size: -; j_call: TRBJ2-3; v_call: TRBV7-6; cdr3_aa: CASSLGLALTDTQYF; cdr3_nt: TGTGCCAGCAGTCTCGGACTAGCGCTCACAGATACGCAGTATTTT
d_call: TRBD1; clone_size: -; j_call: TRBJ2-7; v_call: TRBV19; cdr3_aa: CASSRRGVQGAHEQYF; cdr3_nt: TGTGCCAGTAGTAGGCGAGGGGTACAGGGGGCCCACGAGCAGTACTTC
d_call: TRBD2; clone_size: -; j_call: TRBJ2-5; v_call: TRBV5-4; cdr3_aa: CASSLGMGTRQETQYF; cdr3_nt: TGTGCCAGCAGCTTGGGTATGGGGACTAGGCAAGAGACCCAGTACTTC
d_call: -; clone_size: -; j_call: TRBJ1-1; v_call: TRBV29-1; cdr3_aa: CSVDRGSEAFF; cdr3_nt: TGCAGCGTTGACCGTGGATCTGAAGCTTTCTTT
d_call: -; clone_size: -; j_call: TRBJ2-7; v_call: TRBV5-6; cdr3_aa: CASSLDLLPSRSYEQYF; cdr3_nt: TGTGCCAGCAGCTTGGATCTATTGCCCTCCCGCTCCTACGAGCAGTACTTC
d_call: -; clone_size: -; j_call: TRBJ1-5; v_call: TRBV7-2; cdr3_aa: CASSSTVYSNQPQHF; cdr3_nt: TGTGCCAGCAGCTCGACAGTTTATAGCAATCAGCCCCAGCATTTT
d_call: TRBD1; clone_size: -; j_call: TRBJ1-6; v_call: TRBV4-3; cdr3_aa: CASSHGTGDNSPLHF; cdr3_nt: TGCGCCAGCAGCCACGGGACAGGGGACAATTCACCCCTCCACTTT
d_call: -; clone_size: -; j_call: TRBJ2-3; v_call: TRBV30; cdr3_aa: CAWRTTDTQYF; cdr3_nt: TGTGCCTGGAGAACCACAGATACGCAGTATTTT
d_call: -; clone_size: -; j_call: TRBJ2-2; v_call: TRBV30; cdr3_aa: CAWSVGTTGELFF; cdr3_nt: TGTGCCTGGAGTGTAGGCACCACCGGGGAGCTGTTTTTT
d_call: -; clone_size: -; j_call: TRBJ1-1; v_call: TRBV2; cdr3_aa: CASSVDRETEAFF; cdr3_nt: TGTGCCAGCAGTGTAGACAGAGAGACTGAAGCTTTCTTT
d_call: -; clone_size: few; j_call: TRBJ1-2; v_call: TRBV4-3; cdr3_aa: CASSQDHREVLYYGYTF; cdr3_nt: TGCGCCAGCAGCCAAGATCACAGGGAGGTTCTATACTATGGCTACACCTTC
d_call: TRBD1; clone_size: -; j_call: TRBJ1-1; v_call: TRBV2; cdr3_aa: CASREPYRGRTEAFF; cdr3_nt: TGTGCCAGCAGAGAGCCGTACAGGGGTCGGACTGAAGCTTTCTTT
d_call: TRBD1; clone_size: -; j_call: TRBJ1-2; v_call: TRBV3-1/TRBV3-2; cdr3_aa: CASSLGTGGTKVTF; cdr3_nt: TGTGCCAGCAGCCTCGGGACAGGCGGAACTAAGGTCACCTTC
d_call: TRBD1; clone_size: -; j_call: TRBJ2-2; v_call: TRBV6-2/TRBV6-3; cdr3_aa: CASSYGTGGPGELFF; cdr3_nt: TGTGCCAGCAGTTACGGGACAGGGGGTCCCGGGGAGCTGTTTTTT
d_call: -; clone_size: -; j_call: TRBJ2-3; v_call: TRBV6-5; cdr3_aa: CASSYRMSDTQYF; cdr3_nt: TGTGCCAGCAGTTACCGAATGTCAGATACGCAGTATTTT
d_call: TRBD1; clone_size: -; j_call: TRBJ1-6; v_call: TRBV27; cdr3_aa: CASSPRGQGYSPLHF; cdr3_nt: TGTGCCAGCAGTCCCCGGGGACAGGGATACTCACCCCTCCACTTT
d_call: -; clone_size: few; j_call: TRBJ2-1; v_call: TRBV3-1/TRBV3-2; cdr3_aa: CASSQSPRDEQFF; cdr3_nt: TGTGCCAGCAGCCAGTCCCCTAGGGATGAGCAGTTCTTC
d_call: TRBD1; clone_size: -; j_call: TRBJ2-7; v_call: TRBV5-1; cdr3_aa: CASSLEGQGDEQYF; cdr3_nt: TGCGCCAGCAGCTTGGAAGGACAGGGGGACGAGCAGTACTTC
d_call: -; clone_size: -; j_call: TRBJ2-5; v_call: TRBV7-3; cdr3_aa: CASSRGGAGETQYF; cdr3_nt: TGTGCCAGCAGTAGAGGGGGGGCAGGAGAGACCCAGTACTTC
d_call: -; clone_size: -; j_call: TRBJ1-2; v_call: TRBV7-2; cdr3_aa: CASSLGGGQAQAYGYTF; cdr3_nt: TGTGCCAGCAGCTTAGGGGGAGGACAAGCCCAGGCGTATGGCTACACCTTC
d_call: TRBD2; clone_size: -; j_call: TRBJ2-3; v_call: TRBV7-9; cdr3_aa: CASRPAQRETDTQYF; cdr3_nt: TGTGCCAGCAGACCCGCCCAGCGGGAGACAGATACGCAGTATTTT
d_call: -; clone_size: -; j_call: TRBJ2-1; v_call: TRBV11-2; cdr3_aa: CASSDPGPRYNEQFF; cdr3_nt: TGTGCCAGCAGCGATCCGGGACCGCGGTACAATGAGCAGTTCTTC
d_call: TRBD2; clone_size: -; j_call: TRBJ2-3; v_call: TRBV15; cdr3_aa: CATSRPRGGGGDTQYF; cdr3_nt: TGTGCCACCAGCAGACCTAGGGGCGGGGGTGGAGATACGCAGTATTTT
d_call: -; clone_size: -; j_call: TRBJ1-5; v_call: TRBV20-1; cdr3_aa: CSASSPGSNQPQHF; cdr3_nt: TGCAGTGCTAGTTCGCCCGGAAGCAATCAGCCCCAGCATTTT
d_call: TRBD1; clone_size: once; j_call: TRBJ1-2; v_call: TRBV7-2; cdr3_aa: CASSGRTGPGGYTF; cdr3_nt: TGTGCCAGCAGCGGGCGGACAGGACCTGGGGGCTACACCTTC
d_call: -; clone_size: -; j_call: TRBJ1-2; v_call: TRBV28; cdr3_aa: CASSLSPVPYGYTF; cdr3_nt: TGTGCCAGCAGTTTAAGTCCCGTCCCATATGGCTACACCTTC
d_call: -; clone_size: -; j_call: TRBJ1-4; v_call: TRBV5-1; cdr3_aa: CASSGGASANEKLFF; cdr3_nt: TGCGCCAGCAGCGGGGGCGCCTCCGCTAATGAAAAACTGTTTTTT
d_call: -; clone_size: -; j_call: TRBJ1-6; v_call: TRBV28; cdr3_aa: CASSSGLLHF; cdr3_nt: TGTGCCAGCAGTTCCGGCCTCCTCCACTTT
d_call: -; clone_size: -; j_call: TRBJ2-3; v_call: TRBV5-6; cdr3_aa: CASSPVGYTDTQYF; cdr3_nt: TGTGCCAGCAGCCCCGTCGGATACACAGATACGCAGTATTTT
d_call: TRBD1; clone_size: few; j_call: TRBJ1-2; v_call: TRBV28; cdr3_aa: CASSPNDRGYGYTF; cdr3_nt: TGTGCCAGCAGTCCGAACGACAGGGGCTATGGCTACACCTTC
d_call: -; clone_size: -; j_call: TRBJ1-6; v_call: TRBV19; cdr3_aa: CASSAAGNSPLHF; cdr3_nt: TGTGCCAGTAGTGCCGCGGGGAATTCACCCCTCCACTTT
d_call: -; clone_size: once; j_call: TRBJ2-2; v_call: TRBV10-3; cdr3_aa: CAISDAGRGKTGELFF; cdr3_nt: TGTGCCATCAGTGATGCCGGGCGGGGTAAGACCGGGGAGCTGTTTTTT
d_call: TRBD1; clone_size: -; j_call: TRBJ1-5; v_call: TRBV6-5; cdr3_aa: CASINRGLGQPQHF; cdr3_nt: TGTGCCAGCATCAACAGGGGGCTTGGTCAGCCCCAGCATTTT
d_call: -; clone_size: -; j_call: TRBJ2-5; v_call: TRBV2; cdr3_aa: CASSEWNRLQETQYF; cdr3_nt: TGTGCCAGCAGTGAATGGAACAGGCTACAAGAGACCCAGTACTTC
d_call: -; clone_size: -; j_call: TRBJ1-5; v_call: TRBV7-9; cdr3_aa: CASSSSIGPSNQPQHF; cdr3_nt: TGTGCCAGCAGCTCCAGTATCGGGCCCAGCAATCAGCCCCAGCATTTT
d_call: TRBD1; clone_size: -; j_call: TRBJ2-3; v_call: TRBV3-1/TRBV3-2; cdr3_aa: CASSPVPGQGTDTQYF; cdr3_nt: TGTGCCAGCAGCCCCGTACCGGGACAGGGCACAGATACGCAGTATTTT
d_call: -; clone_size: few; j_call: TRBJ2-5; v_call: TRBV6-2/TRBV6-3; cdr3_aa: CASSSRRAADRETQYF; cdr3_nt: TGTGCCAGCAGTTCACGCAGGGCGGCCGACAGAGAGACCCAGTACTTC
d_call: -; clone_size: -; j_call: TRBJ2-7; v_call: TRBV21-1; cdr3_aa: CASSGRLAASYEQYF; cdr3_nt: TGTGCCAGCAGCGGGCGGCTAGCGGCAAGTTACGAGCAGTACTTC
d_call: -; clone_size: -; j_call: TRBJ2-1; v_call: TRBV5-1; cdr3_aa: CASSLDPRNEQFF; cdr3_nt: TGCGCCAGCAGCTTGGACCCGAGGAATGAGCAGTTCTTC
d_call: -; clone_size: -; j_call: TRBJ2-5; v_call: TRBV18; cdr3_aa: CASSPGSYQETQYF; cdr3_nt: TGTGCCAGCTCACCCGGCTCATACCAAGAGACCCAGTACTTC
d_call: -; clone_size: -; j_call: TRBJ1-1; v_call: TRBV2; cdr3_aa: CADLQGFLSMNTEAFF; cdr3_nt: TGTGCCGACCTACAGGGATTCCTTTCCATGAACACTGAAGCTTTCTTT
d_call: TRBD1; clone_size: -; j_call: TRBJ2-1; v_call: TRBV7-3; cdr3_aa: CASSLTRDRANEQFF; cdr3_nt: TGTGCCAGCAGCTTAACGAGGGACAGGGCCAATGAGCAGTTCTTC
d_call: -; clone_size: once; j_call: TRBJ2-2; v_call: TRBV6-4; cdr3_aa: CASSGGPGINTGELFF; cdr3_nt: TGTGCCAGCAGTGGTGGGCCCGGAATCAACACCGGGGAGCTGTTTTTT
d_call: -; clone_size: -; j_call: TRBJ1-2; v_call: TRBV28; cdr3_aa: CASSPQRYGYTF; cdr3_nt: TGTGCCAGCAGCCCCCAGCGGTATGGCTACACCTTC
d_call: -; clone_size: -; j_call: TRBJ2-7; v_call: TRBV5-1; cdr3_aa: CASSLGAGYSYEQYF; cdr3_nt: TGCGCCAGCAGCTTGGGTGCGGGCTACTCCTACGAGCAGTACTTC
d_call: -; clone_size: -; j_call: TRBJ1-5; v_call: TRBV7-2; cdr3_aa: CASSLIDNQPQHF; cdr3_nt: TGTGCCAGCAGCTTAATAGACAATCAGCCCCAGCATTTT
d_call: -; clone_size: -; j_call: TRBJ1-5; v_call: TRBV3-1/TRBV3-2; cdr3_aa: CASSQDRAIQPQHF; cdr3_nt: TGTGCCAGCAGCCAAGACAGGGCCATCCAGCCCCAGCATTTT